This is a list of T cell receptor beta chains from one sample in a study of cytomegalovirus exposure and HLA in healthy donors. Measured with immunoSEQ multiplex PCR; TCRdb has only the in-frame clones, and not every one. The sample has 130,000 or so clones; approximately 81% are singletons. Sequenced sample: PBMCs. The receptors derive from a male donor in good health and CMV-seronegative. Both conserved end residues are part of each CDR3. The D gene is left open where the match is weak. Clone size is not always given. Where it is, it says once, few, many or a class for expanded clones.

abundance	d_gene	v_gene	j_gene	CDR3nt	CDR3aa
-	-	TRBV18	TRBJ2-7	TGTGCCAGCTCACCGGACTCCGGGCTTCGAGAGCAGTACTTC	CASSPDSGLREQYF
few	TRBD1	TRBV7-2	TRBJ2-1	TGTGCCAGCAGGCAAAGCATGGGACAGGGGGCGAAGTTCTTC	CASRQSMGQGAKFF
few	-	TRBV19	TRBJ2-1	TGTGCCAGTAGTATCTTCGGCAGGGCGGTCAACAATGAGCAGTTCTTC	CASSIFGRAVNNEQFF
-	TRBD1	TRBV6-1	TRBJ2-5	TGTGCCAGCAGAGAGGGGGCTTCGGGAGAGACCCAGTACTTC	CASREGASGETQYF
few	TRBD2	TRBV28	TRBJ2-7	TGTGCCAGCAGTTTACTGGCGGGGGGTGCCCCGAAGTACTTC	CASSLLAGGAPKYF
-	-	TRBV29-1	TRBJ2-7	TGCAGCGTTGGGGAGACCTACGAGCAGTACTTC	CSVGETYEQYF
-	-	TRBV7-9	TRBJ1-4	TGTGCCAGCAGCCCAGGACAGAGCTTTAATGAAAAACTGTTTTTT	CASSPGQSFNEKLFF
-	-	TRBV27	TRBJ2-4	TGTGCCAGCAGTTTATCGTCGAAGGGGAACATTCAGTACTTC	CASSLSSKGNIQYF
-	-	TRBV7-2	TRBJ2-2	TGTGCCAGCAGCATACAGGGCCTAACCGGGGAGCTGTTTTTT	CASSIQGLTGELFF
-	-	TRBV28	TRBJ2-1	TGTGCCAGCAGTTCAAGGCGTGCGGGGAGCTCCTACAATGAGCAGTTCTTC	CASSSRRAGSSYNEQFF
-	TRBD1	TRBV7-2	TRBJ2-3	TGTGCCAGCTTTCCGGGACAGTCTAGCACAGATACGCAGTATTTT	CASFPGQSSTDTQYF
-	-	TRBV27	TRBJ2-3	TGTGCCAGCAGTCCACTCCCGGGTTTTACTAGCAGCATCGGGGCAGATACGCAGTATTTT	CASSPLPGFTSSIGADTQYF
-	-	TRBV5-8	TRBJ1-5	TGTGCCAGCAGCTTGGGTAGTTCAAGGTTTGTGAGGGGCAATCAGCCCCAGCATTTT	CASSLGSSRFVRGNQPQHF
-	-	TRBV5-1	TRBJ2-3	TGCGCCAGCAGCTTGGTGCTATCCCCTACAGATACGCAGTATTTT	CASSLVLSPTDTQYF
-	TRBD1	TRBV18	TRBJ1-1	TGTGCCAGCTCACCCCAACAGGGACAGATGAACACTGAAGCTTTCTTT	CASSPQQGQMNTEAFF
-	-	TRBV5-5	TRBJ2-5	TGTGCCAGCAGCCCCTACTCCGGGTCGTGGCGGGAGACCCAGTACTTC	CASSPYSGSWRETQYF
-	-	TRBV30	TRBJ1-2	TGTGCCTGGAGCCCGGGACAACCCGTCGGCGGGACCTTC	CAWSPGQPVGGTF
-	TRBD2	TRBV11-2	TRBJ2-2	TGTGCCAGCAGCTCCTTGACTAGCGGGGACGCCACCGGGGAGCTGTTTTTT	CASSSLTSGDATGELFF
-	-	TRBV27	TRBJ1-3	TGTGCCAGCAGTTTGACAGCCTCTGGAAACACCATATATTTT	CASSLTASGNTIYF
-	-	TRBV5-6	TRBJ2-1	TGTGCCAGCAGCTTGCCGGGCGGGGGCCACCTCGATGAGCAGTTCTTC	CASSLPGGGHLDEQFF
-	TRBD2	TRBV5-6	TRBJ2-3	TGTGCCAGCAGCTTTGACGGGGGGGGCATGGCAGATACGCAGTATTTT	CASSFDGGGMADTQYF
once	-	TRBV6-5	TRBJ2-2	TGTGCCAGCGGAACAGTGAACACCGGGGAGCTGTTTTTT	CASGTVNTGELFF
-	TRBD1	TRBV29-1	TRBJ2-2	TGCAGCGTTGGAGGGGACAGGGGCTCTGGGGAGCTGTTTTTT	CSVGGDRGSGELFF
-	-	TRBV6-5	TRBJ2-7	TGTGCCAGCAGTCGCCAGACCGACAGTTACGAGCAGTACTTC	CASSRQTDSYEQYF
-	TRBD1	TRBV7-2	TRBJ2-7	TGTGCCAGCAGCCCCCTTCTTATGGGACAGGATTACGAGCAGTACTTC	CASSPLLMGQDYEQYF
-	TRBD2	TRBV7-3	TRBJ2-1	TGTGCCAGCAGCTTAACGTCGGGAGCGGGAGGGTCCTACAATGAGCAGTTCTTC	CASSLTSGAGGSYNEQFF
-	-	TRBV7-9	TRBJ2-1	TGTGCCAGCAGCCCCGAGAGGGGGGGCCACAATGAGCAGTTCTTC	CASSPERGGHNEQFF
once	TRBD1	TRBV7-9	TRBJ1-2	TGTGCCAGCAGCTCGGGGACAGGGAAGTATGGCTACACCTTC	CASSSGTGKYGYTF
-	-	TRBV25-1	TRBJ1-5	TGTGCCAGCAGTGAAGCAGGGAGCAATCAGCCCCAGCATTTT	CASSEAGSNQPQHF
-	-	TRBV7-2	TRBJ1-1	TGTGCCAGCAGCTCGACCAGGGAAATGACTGAAGCTTTCTTT	CASSSTREMTEAFF
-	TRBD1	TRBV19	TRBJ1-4	TGTGCCAGCCAACAGGGGGCAGGTGAAAAACTGTTTTTT	CASQQGAGEKLFF
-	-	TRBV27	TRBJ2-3	TGTGCCAGCAGACCCACAGGGCGGATCACAGATACGCAGTATTTT	CASRPTGRITDTQYF
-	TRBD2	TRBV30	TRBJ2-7	TGTGCCTGGGGGGGGGTAGCGAGGTACGAGCAGTACTTC	CAWGGVARYEQYF
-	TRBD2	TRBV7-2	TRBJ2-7	TGTGCCAGCAGCCGTACTAGCGGGAGCCGGATCTACGAGCAGTACTTC	CASSRTSGSRIYEQYF
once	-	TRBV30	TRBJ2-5	TGTGCCTGGAGTGGGAGGGGAAGCGGGTACCAAGAGACCCAGTACTTC	CAWSGRGSGYQETQYF
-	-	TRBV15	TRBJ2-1	TGTGCCACCAGCAGAGACAGGGGCTCCTACAATGAGCAGTTCTTC	CATSRDRGSYNEQFF
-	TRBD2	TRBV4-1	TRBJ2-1	TGCGCCAGCAGCCAAGCCCGCGGGGGGGCCGGCAATGAGCAGTTCTTC	CASSQARGGAGNEQFF
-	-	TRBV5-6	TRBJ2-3	TGTGCCAGCAGCTTGGTACGGGGGGCTATCACAGATACGCAGTATTTT	CASSLVRGAITDTQYF
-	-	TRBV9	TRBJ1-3	TGTGCCAGCAGCGTAAGCTGGGGCGGAAACACCATATATTTT	CASSVSWGGNTIYF
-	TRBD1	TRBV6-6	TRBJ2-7	TGTGCCAGCAGTTTACAGGGGGTCCACGAGCAGTACTTC	CASSLQGVHEQYF
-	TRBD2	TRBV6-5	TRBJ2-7	TGTGCCAGCAGATCGGGACTAGCGGGAGACGAGCAGTACTTC	CASRSGLAGDEQYF
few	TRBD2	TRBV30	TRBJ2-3	TGTGCCTGGAGTCGGACTAGCGGGAGGGCAGATACGCAGTATTTT	CAWSRTSGRADTQYF
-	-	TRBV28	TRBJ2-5	TGTGCCAGCAGTTTCGGCCTAGACCGGGGGCAGTACTTC	CASSFGLDRGQYF
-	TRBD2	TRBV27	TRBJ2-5	TGTGCCAGCAGTTTACTAGCGGGGGGCCTCCACCAAGAGACCCAGTACTTC	CASSLLAGGLHQETQYF
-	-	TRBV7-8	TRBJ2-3	TGTGCCAGCAGTCCTAGCCCCCCCAGCACAGATACGCAGTATTTT	CASSPSPPSTDTQYF
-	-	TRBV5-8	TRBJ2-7	TGTGCCAGCAGCCCGGACGGGACCTACGAGCAGTACTTC	CASSPDGTYEQYF
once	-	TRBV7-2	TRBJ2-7	TGTGCCAGCAGCCGGGACACCCTACTCTACGAGCAGTACTTC	CASSRDTLLYEQYF
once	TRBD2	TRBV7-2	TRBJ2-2	TGTGCCAGCAGCTTCCGGGGGGTTGGCGGGGAGCTGTTTTTT	CASSFRGVGGELFF
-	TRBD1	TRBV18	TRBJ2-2	TGTGCCAGCTCACCACTAGGGACAGGCGAAACCGGGGAGCTGTTTTTT	CASSPLGTGETGELFF
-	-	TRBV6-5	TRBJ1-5	TGTGCCAGCGAGTCCTCAACAGGAGAGCCCCAGCATTTT	CASESSTGEPQHF
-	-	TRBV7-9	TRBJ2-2	TGTGCCAGCAGCCTGAGGGGAGGACAGGAAAACACCGGGGAGCTGTTTTTT	CASSLRGGQENTGELFF
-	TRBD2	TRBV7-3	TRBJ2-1	TGTGCCAGCAGCTTACTGAGGACTAGCGGGAGGGGATCCTACAATGAGCAGTTCTTC	CASSLLRTSGRGSYNEQFF
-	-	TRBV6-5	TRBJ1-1	TGTGCCAGCAGTGTGCTTGCAGGGGAAGGCACTGAAGCTTTCTTT	CASSVLAGEGTEAFF
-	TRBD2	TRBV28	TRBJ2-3	TGTGCCAGCAGGCGTTCCGGGGGGGCCGATTACGCGCAGTATTTT	CASRRSGGADYAQYF
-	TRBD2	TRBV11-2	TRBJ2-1	TGTGCCAGCAGCTTAGGTTGGACTAGCGGCTACAATGAGCAGTTCTTC	CASSLGWTSGYNEQFF